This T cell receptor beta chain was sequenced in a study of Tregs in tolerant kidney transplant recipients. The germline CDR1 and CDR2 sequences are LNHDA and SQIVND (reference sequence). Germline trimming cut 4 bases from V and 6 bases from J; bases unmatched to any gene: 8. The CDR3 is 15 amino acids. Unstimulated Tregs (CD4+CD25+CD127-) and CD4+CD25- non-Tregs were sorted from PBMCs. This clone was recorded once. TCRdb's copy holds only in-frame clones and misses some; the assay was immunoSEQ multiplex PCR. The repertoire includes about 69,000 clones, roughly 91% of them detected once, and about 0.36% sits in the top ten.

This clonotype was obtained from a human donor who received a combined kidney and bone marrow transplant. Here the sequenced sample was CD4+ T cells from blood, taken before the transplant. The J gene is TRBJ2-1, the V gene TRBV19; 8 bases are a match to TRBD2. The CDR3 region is CASSKLAESANEQFF. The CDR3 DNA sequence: TGTGCCAGTAGTAAACTAGCGGAGTCCGCCAATGAGCAGTTCTTC. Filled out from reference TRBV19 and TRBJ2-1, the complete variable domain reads DGGITQSPKYLFRKEGQNVTLSCEQNLNHDAMYWYRQDPGQGLRLIYYSQIVNDFQKGDIAEGYSVSREKKESFPLTVTSAQKNPTAFYLCASSKLAESANEQFFGPGTRLTVL.